This T cell receptor beta chain was captured in a study of molecular identifiers for immune sequencing clone quantification listed by TCRdb under 2018. Some background on the complete study: For a replicate experiment, RNA from roughly 18,000 or 92,000 naive CD8 T cells was divided into five aliquots, of which four were sequenced. This methods study used CD8 T cells to benchmark TCR RNA copy counting and molecular-identifier clustering-based TCR repertoire sequencing (MIDCIRS). Beyond this particular receptor, the publication reports: Modeling estimated around 3 recovered TCR RNA copies per cell, compared with approximately 9.5 by digital PCR, which implies 30% to 35% capture efficiency. A single cell's worth of spiked-in Jurkat TCR RNA was reported detectable even among some 920,000 naive CD8 T cells. When barcode sub-clustering was omitted, TCR diversity was inflated by chimeric consensus sequences, with chimeras reaching as high as 47%. In CMV-specific effector cells, clones with more than 20 RNA copies contained over 99% of molecules, whereas in naive cells such clones contained under 1% of molecules. The naive libraries included spiked-in Jurkat TCR RNA (under eleven copies' worth), and this Jurkat TCR RNA is not part of the donor repertoire. Highly expanded clone sizes could be underestimated if identical TCR molecules share a barcode.

Receptor amplification or capture employed PCR. The reads were generated on an Illumina HiSeq 4000. Bulk TCR libraries were prepared as previously described, using TCR primers listed in Table S5. The Qiagen AllPrep DNA/RNA kit was used to purify total RNA. Before analysis, reads from multiple sequencing runs of the same library were pooled. In the source study's methods: Reads were retained only if an exact TCR constant sequence was present, and the retained reads were trimmed to 150 nt and grouped according to their 12-nt molecular barcodes. Reads inside each barcode group were sub-clustered using a 15% Levenshtein threshold, and a quality-weighted consensus sequence was constructed for each RNA molecule. Non-functional sequences were filtered out, along with any lower-count sequence sitting one edit away from another sequence. Barcode sub-clusters with fewer than 20% of the maximum read count were removed, based on fitting two negative binomial distributions. Starting from the raw public reads, TCRdb applied fastp trimming at Q25, assembled clones with MiXCR and retained in-frame beta chains. Duplicate CDR3 protein sequences are folded into a single record with the most common DNA and genes. The V and J calls come from TCRdb's annotation, not from the publication. The sample table records over 600,000 distinct CDR3 sequences; around 20% of these occur just once. Of the sample, roughly 0.85% falls within the top ten clones.

This clonotype occurred many times. Its antigen remains unidentified. Per-nucleotide qualities are absent, and no much larger clonotype sits a single base away. Trimming takes 5 bases from V and 4 bases from J, and the germline ends sit 17 bases apart. In the germline V gene (reference sequence), CDR1 corresponds to SEHNR and CDR2 to FQNEAQ. Counted from cysteine to phenylalanine, this CDR3 has 16 amino acids. Only CDR3 DNA remains: 48 bases, in frame from the first base. Libraries of naive CD8 T cells were built from anywhere between roughly 17,000 and 1,000,000 sorted cells, with 10%, 30% or 50% of the purified RNA used. Naive CD8 T cells were FACS-sorted as CD8+CD4-CCR7+CD45RA+ on a BD FACSAria II into RLT Plus buffer. Nine to eleven TCR copies' worth of Jurkat RNA were spiked into 20,000-1,000,000 naive CD8 T cell samples to test detection sensitivity. Enrichment of CD8 T cells was performed with RosetteSep CD8+ T Cell Enrichment Cocktail and Ficoll-Paque, after which ACK red cell lysis was carried out.

Sequencing was done on a sample of naive CD8+ T cells from blood, with Jurkat cell RNA spiked in. Per the publication, the cell subset or site label means: FACS-sorted CD8+CD4-CCR7+CD45RA+ naive T cells. This clonotype was obtained from a human donor in good health. Some libraries in this study had Jurkat cell RNA spiked in. Rearrangement joined TRBV7-9 to TRBJ2-2, with the D gene uncertain. The nucleotide sequence is given as TGTGCCAGCAGCCATGCGGCCCAGGCTCCCACCGGGGAGCTGTTTTTT. The resulting protein is CASSHAAQAPTGELFF.